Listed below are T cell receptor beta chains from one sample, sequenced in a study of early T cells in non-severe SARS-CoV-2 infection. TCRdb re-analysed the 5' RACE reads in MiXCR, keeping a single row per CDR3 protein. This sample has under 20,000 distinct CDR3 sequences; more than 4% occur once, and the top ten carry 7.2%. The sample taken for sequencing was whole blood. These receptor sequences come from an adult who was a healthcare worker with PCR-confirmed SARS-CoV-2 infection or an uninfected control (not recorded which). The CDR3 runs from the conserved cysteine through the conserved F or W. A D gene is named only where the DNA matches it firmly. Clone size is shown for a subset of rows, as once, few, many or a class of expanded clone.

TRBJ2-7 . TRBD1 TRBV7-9 CASSARDRSLYEQYF TGTGCCAGCAGCGCCCGGGACAGGTCGTTGTACGAGCAGTACTTC
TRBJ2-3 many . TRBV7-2 CASSLAFGGAGIAQYF TGTGCCAGCAGCTTAGCGTTTGGGGGGGCCGGGATCGCGCAGTATTTT
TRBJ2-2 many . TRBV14 CASSQTVTGELFF TGTGCCAGCAGCCAGACGGTGACCGGGGAGCTGTTTTTT
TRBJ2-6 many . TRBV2 CASSVTPPSGANVLTF TGTGCCAGCAGTGTGACTCCTCCTTCTGGGGCCAACGTCCTGACTTTC
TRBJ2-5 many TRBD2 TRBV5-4 CASSLSGEQETQYF TGTGCCAGCAGCCTGAGCGGGGAGCAAGAGACCCAGTACTTC
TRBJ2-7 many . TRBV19 CASSITATYEQYF TGTGCCAGTAGTATTACTGCTACCTACGAGCAGTACTTC
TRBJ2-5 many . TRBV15 CATSRDHGETQYF TGTGCCACCAGCAGAGATCATGGAGAGACCCAGTACTTC
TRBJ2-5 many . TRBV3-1 CASSWMGAGETQYF TGTGCCAGCAGCTGGATGGGGGCTGGGGAGACCCAGTACTTC
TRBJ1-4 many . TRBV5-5 CASSVPKLFF TGTGCCAGCAGCGTGCCAAAACTGTTTTTT
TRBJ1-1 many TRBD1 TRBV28 CASPKQGQAEAFF TGTGCCAGCCCAAAACAGGGGCAGGCTGAAGCTTTCTTT
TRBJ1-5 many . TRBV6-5 CASSYRRDMRQPQHF TGTGCCAGCAGTTACAGAAGGGACATGAGGCAGCCCCAGCATTTT
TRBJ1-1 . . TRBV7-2 CASSSRGPWNTEAFF TGTGCCAGCAGCTCTAGGGGACCGTGGAACACTGAAGCTTTCTTT
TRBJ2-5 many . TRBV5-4 CASSLEVGRGETQYF TGTGCCAGCAGCTTGGAAGTGGGAAGGGGAGAGACCCAGTACTTC
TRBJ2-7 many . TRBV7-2 CASSRSGGEQYF TGTGCCAGCAGCCGAAGTGGGGGAGAGCAGTACTTC
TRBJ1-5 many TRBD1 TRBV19 CASSIFNRGRNQPQHF TGTGCCAGTAGTATTTTCAACAGGGGGCGAAATCAGCCCCAGCATTTT
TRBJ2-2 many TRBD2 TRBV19 CASSISTSANTGELFF TGTGCCAGTAGTATATCAACTAGCGCGAACACCGGGGAGCTGTTTTTT
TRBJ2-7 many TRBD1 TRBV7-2 CASSKGSGGRYEQYF TGTGCCAGCAGCAAGGGATCAGGGGGACGCTACGAGCAGTACTTC
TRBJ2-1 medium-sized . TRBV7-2 CASSLVVSHNEQFF TGTGCCAGCAGCTTAGTGGTCAGCCACAATGAGCAGTTCTTC
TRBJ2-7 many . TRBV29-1 CSVEDEGVASYEQYF TGCAGCGTTGAAGATGAAGGGGTAGCCTCCTACGAGCAGTACTTC
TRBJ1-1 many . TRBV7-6 CASSLGRAPGTEAFF TGTGCCAGCAGCTTAGGACGGGCGCCTGGGACTGAAGCTTTCTTT
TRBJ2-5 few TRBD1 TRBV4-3 CASSHEYRGSGQETQYF TGCGCCAGCAGCCACGAATACAGGGGATCGGGCCAAGAGACCCAGTACTTC
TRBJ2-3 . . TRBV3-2 CASSQRRRSSGTDTQYF TGTGCCAGCAGCCAAAGACGAAGGTCTAGCGGTACAGATACGCAGTATTTT
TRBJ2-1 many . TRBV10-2 CAITGGGEQFF TGCGCCATTACCGGAGGGGGTGAGCAGTTCTTC
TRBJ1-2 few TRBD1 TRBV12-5 CASGLDRGFGGYTF TGTGCTAGTGGGCTCGACAGGGGATTTGGAGGCTACACCTTC
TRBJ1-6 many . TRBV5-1 CASSLEVGSPLHF TGCGCCAGCAGCTTGGAGGTGGGATCACCCCTCCACTTT
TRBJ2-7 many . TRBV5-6 CASSSKEDQYF TGTGCCAGCAGCTCGAAGGAGGATCAGTACTTC
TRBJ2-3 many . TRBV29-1 CSVESQTTDTQYF TGCAGCGTTGAAAGCCAGACCACAGATACGCAGTATTTT
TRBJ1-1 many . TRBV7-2 CASSSALGGWKNTEAFF TGTGCCAGCAGCTCAGCACTTGGGGGTTGGAAGAACACTGAAGCTTTCTTT
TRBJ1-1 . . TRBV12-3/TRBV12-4 CASSPNSGAGNTEAFF TGTGCCAGCAGCCCCAACTCAGGGGCGGGAAACACTGAAGCTTTCTTT
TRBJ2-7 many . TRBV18 CASSPRSGHTYEQYF TGTGCCAGCTCACCTCGTAGCGGACACACCTACGAGCAGTACTTC
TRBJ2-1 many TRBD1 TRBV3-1 CASSHQGQGGYEQFF TGTGCCAGCAGCCACCAAGGACAGGGGGGCTATGAGCAGTTCTTC
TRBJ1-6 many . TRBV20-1 CSARRRDGHSPLHF TGCAGTGCCCGCAGGCGGGACGGGCATTCACCCCTCCACTTT
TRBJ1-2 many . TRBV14 CASGDWTNYGYTF TGTGCCAGCGGGGATTGGACTAACTATGGCTACACCTTC
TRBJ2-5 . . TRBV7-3 CASSLFPGETQYF TGTGCCAGCAGCTTATTTCCGGGGGAGACCCAGTACTTC
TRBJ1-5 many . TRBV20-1 CSASWKGTNQPQHF TGCAGTGCTAGCTGGAAGGGAACCAATCAGCCCCAGCATTTT
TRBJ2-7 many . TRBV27 CASSYRESSYEQYF TGTGCCAGCAGTTACAGGGAGAGCTCCTACGAGCAGTACTTC
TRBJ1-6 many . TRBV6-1 CASSRTVTPEAPLHF TGTGCCAGCAGTAGGACAGTTACTCCGGAGGCACCCCTCCACTTT
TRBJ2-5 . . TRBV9 CASSKAAGETQYF TGTGCCAGCAGCAAGGCTGCCGGGGAGACCCAGTACTTC
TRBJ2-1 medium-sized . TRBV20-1 CSARDKGAGKNEQFF TGCAGTGCTAGAGATAAGGGGGCGGGGAAAAATGAGCAGTTCTTC
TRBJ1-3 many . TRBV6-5 CASSYSYGNTIYF TGTGCCAGCAGTTACTCGTACGGAAACACCATATATTTT
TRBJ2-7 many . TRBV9 CASSVDSNYEQYF TGTGCCAGCAGCGTAGACAGTAACTACGAGCAGTACTTC
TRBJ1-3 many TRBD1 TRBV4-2 CASSQDRDSSGNTIYF TGTGCCAGCAGCCAAGATAGGGACAGCTCTGGAAACACCATATATTTT
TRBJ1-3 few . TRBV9 CASSVGSYSGNTIYF TGTGCCAGCAGCGTGGGGTCTTACTCTGGAAACACCATATATTTT
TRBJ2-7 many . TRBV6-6 CASSRYGRSSYEQYF TGTGCCAGCAGTCGGTACGGTAGAAGCTCCTACGAGCAGTACTTC
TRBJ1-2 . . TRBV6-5 CASSYVNGVGGYTF TGTGCCAGCAGTTACGTGAACGGGGTTGGCGGCTACACCTTC
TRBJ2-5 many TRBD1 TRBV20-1 CSADPGTETQETQYF TGCAGTGCGGACCCCGGGACAGAAACACAAGAGACCCAGTACTTC
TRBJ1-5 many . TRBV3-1 CASSQDLAGHQPQHF TGTGCCAGCAGCCAAGATTTGGCAGGGCATCAGCCCCAGCATTTT
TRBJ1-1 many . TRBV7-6 CASSGVGVNTEAFF TGTGCCAGCAGCGGGGTCGGGGTGAACACTGAAGCTTTCTTT
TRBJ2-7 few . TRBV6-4 CASSDSALGRTPRPEQYF TGTGCCAGCAGTGACTCGGCCTTGGGCAGGACCCCTAGGCCCGAGCAGTACTTC
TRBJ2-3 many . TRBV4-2 CASSQEGMEGTQYF TGTGCCAGCAGCCAAGAGGGAATGGAGGGGACGCAGTATTTT
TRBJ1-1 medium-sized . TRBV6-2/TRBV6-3 CASSRLPLNTEAFF TGTGCCAGCAGCCGTTTACCGTTGAACACTGAAGCTTTCTTT
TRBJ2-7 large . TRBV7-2 CASSKVQTYEQYF TGTGCCAGCAGCAAGGTACAGACCTACGAGCAGTACTTC
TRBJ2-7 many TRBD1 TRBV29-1 CSVLSGTGFYEQYF TGCAGCGTTCTGTCCGGGACAGGATTTTACGAGCAGTACTTC
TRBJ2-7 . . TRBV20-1 CSASRTDEQYF TGCAGTGCTAGTAGAACGGATGAGCAGTACTTC
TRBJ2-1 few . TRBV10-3 CAISFDWNEQFF TGTGCCATCAGTTTCGACTGGAACGAGCAGTTCTTC
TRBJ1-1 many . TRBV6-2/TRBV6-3 CASSEAGPETEAFF TGTGCCAGCAGTGAGGCTGGCCCCGAAACTGAAGCTTTCTTT
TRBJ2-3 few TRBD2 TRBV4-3 CASSQVGSGDRDTQYF TGCGCCAGCAGCCAAGTCGGTAGCGGGGACCGAGATACGCAGTATTTT